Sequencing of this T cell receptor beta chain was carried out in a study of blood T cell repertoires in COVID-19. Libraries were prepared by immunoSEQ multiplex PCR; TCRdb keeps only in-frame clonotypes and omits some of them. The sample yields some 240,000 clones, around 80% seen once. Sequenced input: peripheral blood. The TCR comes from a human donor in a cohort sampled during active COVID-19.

DNA for the CDR3: TGTGCCAGCAGCAAGACTAGCGGTGGTTTCACAGATACGCAGTATTTT. Amino acids: CASSKTSGGFTDTQYF. The rearrangement uses TRBV7-2 and TRBJ2-3; 9 positions agree with TRBD2. The V gene end was trimmed by 5 bases and the J gene end by 2 bases; junction bases not matched to a gene: 8. The CDR3 contains 16 residues. Germline loops: CDR1 SGHTA, CDR2 FQGNSA.